This T cell receptor (beta chain) was captured in a study of cytomegalovirus exposure and HLA in healthy donors. This CDR3 has 15 amino acids. CDR1 and CDR2 (germline): GTSNPN, SVGIG (reference sequence). J lost 2 bases, V lost 4 bases, and 7 bases had no gene match. PCR amplification relied on 60 Vbeta primers (plus 13 Jbeta primers). Sequenced by immunoSEQ multiplex PCR; TCRdb stores in-frame clones only, minus some. In the table there are around 92,000 clones, about three quarters of which are singletons. This receptor was identified in a man aged 60 to 69 in good health and CMV-seropositive. Sequencing used PBMCs. This chain links TRBV30 with TRBJ2-2; 7 bases line up with TRBD2. CDR3 sequence: CAWTTRGRNTGELFF. CDR3 nucleotide sequence: TGTGCCTGGACTACGCGGGGGAGAAACACCGGGGAGCTGTTTTTT.